This T cell receptor (beta chain) is drawn from a study of blood T cells in healthy people across ages. Findings of the study overall: A roughly linear fall in TCR beta diversity per million T cells was seen with increasing age.

Primed by a sample-barcoded 5' primer and a J-beta primer mix, a second PCR proceeded for 7 to 11 cycles. Researchers report that a template-switch adaptor with 12 random nucleotides tagged each cDNA molecule. TCRdb re-analysed the 5' RACE reads in MiXCR, keeping a single row per CDR3 protein. The sample yields about 1.5 million distinct CDR3 sequences, around 40% seen once. The germline V gene has CDR1 MDHEN and CDR2 SYDVKM. The CDR3 totals 16 residues. V was clipped by 5 bases and J by 0 bases; unmatched bases: 7. Regarding this clonotype: The antigen is not known.

This chain links TRBV28 with TRBJ2-7, with 10 bases fitting TRBD2. The sample was blood. The TCR comes from a woman between 18 and 29 years old in good health. In nucleotides, the CDR3 is TGTGCCAGCAGTCCGGGTCTAGCGGGAGCCTCCTACGAGCAGTACTTC. Protein sequence: CASSPGLAGASYEQYF.